These T cell receptor beta chains were read from a single sample in a study of early T cells in non-severe SARS-CoV-2 infection. TCRdb re-derived calls from the 5' RACE reads in MiXCR, one entry per CDR3 protein. Of more than 65,000 distinct CDR3 sequences listed, around 13% are singletons. Sequencing was performed on whole blood. These TCRs come from an adult who was a healthcare worker with PCR-confirmed SARS-CoV-2 infection or an uninfected control (not recorded which). Both conserved end residues are part of each CDR3. D genes are given only for firm matches. Clone size is not always given. Where it is, it says once, few, many or a class for expanded clones.

TRBV24-1	TRBJ2-1	TRBD1	many	CATSDPGGANYNEQFF	TGTGCCACCAGTGACCCAGGGGGCGCGAACTACAATGAGCAGTTCTTC
TRBV20-1	TRBJ2-1	.	.	CSAPRGSYNEQFF	TGCAGTGCTCCCAGGGGTAGTTACAATGAGCAGTTCTTC
TRBV2	TRBJ2-1	TRBD2	.	CASSWTSGGGGSYNEQFF	TGTGCCAGCAGTTGGACTAGCGGGGGCGGAGGCTCCTACAATGAGCAGTTCTTC
TRBV7-6	TRBJ2-3	TRBD1	.	CASSPRGTDTQYF	TGTGCCAGCAGCCCCAGGGGGACAGATACGCAGTATTTT
TRBV7-2	TRBJ2-3	.	few	CASRGAYSTDTQYF	TGTGCCAGCCGAGGGGCGTATAGCACAGATACGCAGTATTTT
TRBV6-2/TRBV6-3	TRBJ2-7	TRBD2	.	CASSELAGVVYEQYF	TGTGCCAGCAGCGAACTAGCGGGAGTGGTATACGAGCAGTACTTC
TRBV5-5	TRBJ1-5	TRBD1	.	CASSGQGYQPQHF	TGTGCCAGCAGCGGACAGGGCTATCAGCCCCAGCATTTT
TRBV11-2	TRBJ2-5	.	few	CASSLDLFPSGEETQYF	TGTGCCAGCAGCTTAGATCTTTTCCCCTCTGGGGAAGAGACCCAGTACTTC
TRBV19	TRBJ2-7	.	.	CASSIGGGNYEQYF	TGTGCCAGTAGTATAGGAGGAGGGAACTACGAGCAGTACTTC
TRBV7-9	TRBJ2-1	.	many	CASSSILTINNEQFF	TGTGCCAGCAGCTCAATCCTGACTATTAACAATGAGCAGTTCTTC
TRBV27	TRBJ1-1	.	many	CASQLRGLTEAFF	TGTGCCAGTCAATTGAGAGGGTTAACTGAAGCTTTCTTT
TRBV6-1	TRBJ1-1	TRBD1	.	CASSEAGTVNTEAFF	TGTGCCAGCAGTGAAGCTGGGACAGTCAACACTGAAGCTTTCTTT
TRBV27	TRBJ2-7	TRBD2	many	CASSSGLAGGHHEQYF	TGTGCCAGCAGTTCCGGACTAGCGGGAGGCCACCACGAGCAGTACTTC
TRBV28	TRBJ1-5	.	few	CASSFFDSNQPQHF	TGTGCCAGCAGTTTTTTTGATAGCAATCAGCCCCAGCATTTT
TRBV12-3/TRBV12-4	TRBJ2-3	.	many	CASSRYRREFQTDTQYF	TGTGCCAGCAGTCGATATCGTCGGGAGTTTCAGACAGATACGCAGTATTTT
TRBV25-1	TRBJ1-6	.	few	CASSEPNGIHSPLHF	TGTGCCAGCAGTGAACCGAACGGGATCCATTCACCCCTCCACTTT
TRBV5-6	TRBJ2-1	TRBD2	many	CASTFVRGEQFF	TGTGCCAGCACCTTTGTGCGGGGGGAGCAGTTCTTC
TRBV11-2	TRBJ2-7	.	many	CASSLDSWSDEQYF	TGTGCCAGCAGCTTAGATTCTTGGTCAGACGAGCAGTACTTC
TRBV6-5	TRBJ1-2	TRBD1	few	CASSYTDRVLGGYTF	TGTGCCAGCAGTTACACGGACAGGGTTTTAGGCGGCTACACCTTC
TRBV20-1	TRBJ1-5	.	many	CSAREGAGAINQPQHF	TGCAGTGCTAGAGAGGGGGCAGGGGCCATTAATCAGCCCCAGCATTTT
TRBV12-3/TRBV12-4	TRBJ2-7	.	many	CASSLTWEQYF	TGTGCCAGCAGTTTGACCTGGGAGCAGTACTTC
TRBV29-1	TRBJ2-3	.	few	CSVTSTDTQYF	TGCAGCGTTACCTCCACAGATACGCAGTATTTT
TRBV18	TRBJ2-3	TRBD2	few	CASSPSSQRGASTDTQYF	TGTGCCAGCTCACCCTCCTCACAGCGGGGGGCAAGCACAGATACGCAGTATTTT
TRBV12-3/TRBV12-4	TRBJ2-1	.	.	CASSRRGVAEVTQGSYNEQFF	TGTGCCAGTAGCCGCCGGGGTGTGGCGGAAGTAACCCAGGGGTCGTACAATGAGCAGTTCTTC
TRBV6-1	TRBJ1-2	.	.	CASSYLPDSTYGYTF	TGTGCCAGCAGTTACTTACCGGACTCGACTTATGGCTACACCTTC
TRBV28	TRBJ2-1	TRBD1	.	CASSSPGQGFGEQFF	TGTGCCAGCAGTTCCCCGGGACAGGGGTTCGGTGAGCAGTTCTTC
TRBV28	TRBJ2-3	.	few	CASSSWGNTQYF	TGTGCCAGCAGCTCCTGGGGAAATACGCAGTATTTT
TRBV19	TRBJ2-1	.	many	CASSPGFSYNEQFF	TGTGCCAGTAGCCCGGGATTCTCCTACAATGAGCAGTTCTTC
TRBV27	TRBJ2-7	TRBD2	many	CASSSRRGSGRRYEQYF	TGTGCCAGCAGTTCGAGGAGGGGTAGCGGGAGACGGTACGAGCAGTACTTC
TRBV4-3	TRBJ1-5	.	many	CASSQGSNQPQHF	TGCGCCAGCAGCCAGGGGAGTAATCAGCCCCAGCATTTT
TRBV28	TRBJ1-1	.	many	CASSVRAEAFF	TGTGCCAGCAGTGTTCGCGCTGAAGCTTTCTTT
TRBV19	TRBJ2-7	.	few	CASSIYYGIPYEQYF	TGTGCCAGTAGTATATATTACGGCATTCCCTACGAGCAGTACTTC
TRBV20-1	TRBJ2-7	.	many	CSASFQGYEQYF	TGCAGTGCTAGTTTTCAGGGTTACGAGCAGTACTTC
TRBV30	TRBJ2-3	.	.	CAWRLYGSTDTQYF	TGTGCCTGGCGGCTCTATGGAAGCACAGATACGCAGTATTTT
TRBV7-6	TRBJ1-1	.	many	CASSSWTGGNTEAFF	TGTGCCAGCAGCTCCTGGACGGGGGGTAACACTGAAGCTTTCTTT
TRBV27	TRBJ1-1	.	.	CASSPAWNTEAFF	TGTGCCAGCAGTCCCGCCTGGAACACTGAAGCTTTCTTT
TRBV11-2	TRBJ2-7	.	many	CASSFGWSSYEQYF	TGTGCCAGCAGCTTTGGATGGAGCTCCTACGAGCAGTACTTC
TRBV9	TRBJ2-1	.	few	CASSAISYNEQFF	TGTGCCAGCAGCGCGATCTCCTACAATGAGCAGTTCTTC
TRBV19	TRBJ2-2	.	.	CASSISSTRELFF	TGTGCCAGTAGTATCAGCTCAACCCGGGAGCTGTTTTTT
TRBV7-2	TRBJ2-5	TRBD1	many	CASSERDRDETQYF	TGTGCCAGCAGCGAGAGGGACAGGGACGAGACCCAGTACTTC